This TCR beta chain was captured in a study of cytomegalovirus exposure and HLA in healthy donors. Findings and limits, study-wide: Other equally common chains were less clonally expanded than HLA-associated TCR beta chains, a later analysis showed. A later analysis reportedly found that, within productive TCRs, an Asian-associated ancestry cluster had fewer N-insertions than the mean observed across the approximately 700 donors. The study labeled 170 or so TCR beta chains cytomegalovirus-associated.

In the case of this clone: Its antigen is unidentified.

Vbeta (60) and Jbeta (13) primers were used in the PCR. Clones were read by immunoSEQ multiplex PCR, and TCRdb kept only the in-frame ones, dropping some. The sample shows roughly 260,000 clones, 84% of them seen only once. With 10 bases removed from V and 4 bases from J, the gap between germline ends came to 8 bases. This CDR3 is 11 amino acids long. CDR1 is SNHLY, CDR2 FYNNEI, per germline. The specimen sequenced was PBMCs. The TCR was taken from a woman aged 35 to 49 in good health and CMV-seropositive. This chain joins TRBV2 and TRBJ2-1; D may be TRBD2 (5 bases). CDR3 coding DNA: TGTGCCAAACTAGTATACAATGAGCAGTTCTTC. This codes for CAKLVYNEQFF.